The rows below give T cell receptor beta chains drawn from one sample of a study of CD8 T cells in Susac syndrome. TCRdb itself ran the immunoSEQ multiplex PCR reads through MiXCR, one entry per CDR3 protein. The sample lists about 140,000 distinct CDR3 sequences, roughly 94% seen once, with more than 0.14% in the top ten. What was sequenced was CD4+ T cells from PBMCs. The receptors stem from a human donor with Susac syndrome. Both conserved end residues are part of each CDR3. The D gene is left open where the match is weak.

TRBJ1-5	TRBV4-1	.	TGCGCCAGCAGCCAAGCGACAGTAGGTATGCCCCAGCATTTT	CASSQATVGMPQHF
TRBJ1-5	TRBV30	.	TGTGCCTGGAGTGGGCCCGGTCAGCCCCAGCATTTT	CAWSGPGQPQHF
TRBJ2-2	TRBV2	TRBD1	TGTGCCAGCAGGCCCGGACAGGCCGGGGAGCTGTTTTTT	CASRPGQAGELFF
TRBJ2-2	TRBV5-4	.	TGTGCCAGCGGACTTAACACCGGGGAGCTGTTTTTT	CASGLNTGELFF
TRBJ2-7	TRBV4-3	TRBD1	TGCGCCAGCAGCCTGAGCTTGGCACAGGGGGCAGGAGAGCAGTACTTC	CASSLSLAQGAGEQYF
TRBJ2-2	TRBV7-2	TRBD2	TGTGCCAGCAGCCTAACCCAGGGACTAGCGGGAGTTGGCGGGGAGCTGTTTTTT	CASSLTQGLAGVGGELFF
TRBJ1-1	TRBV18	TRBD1	TGTGCCAGCTCACAGGGGGCCACTGAAGCTTTCTTT	CASSQGATEAFF
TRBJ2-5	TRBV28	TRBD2	TGTGCCAGCAGTTTATGGGCTAGCGGGGGAGCTGGGACCCAGTACTTC	CASSLWASGGAGTQYF
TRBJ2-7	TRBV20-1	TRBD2	TGCAGTGCTATGGACAGCGGGAGGGTTCACGAGCAGTACTTC	CSAMDSGRVHEQYF
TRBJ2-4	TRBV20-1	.	TGCAGTGCTAGATGGACAAAAAACATTCAGTACTTC	CSARWTKNIQYF